This TCR beta chain was found in a study of shared clonotypes between healthy human individuals. The study, taken as a whole, reports: Approximately 5.1% was the fraction of naive CD4 clonotypes found shared across several donors.

The table came from immunoSEQ multiplex PCR; TCRdb's copy has only in-frame clones and leaves some out. Of approximately 2.5 million clones in the sample, approximately 92% were seen once. V lost 3 bases and J 6 bases, leaving 17 bases between the germline ends. The CDR3 is 15 residues long. Germline values: CDR1 SGHRS, CDR2 YFSETQ. As concerns this clone: Its antigen is undetermined.

This sequence was found in a man aged 18 to 29 in good health. The gene calls are TRBV5-1 and TRBJ2-3; D call uncertain. Sample: naive CD4+ T cells sorted from blood. Specified subset: CD45RA+ positively selected. CDR3: CASSSRDSTRDTQYF. The DNA for the CDR3 is TGCGCCAGCAGCTCAAGGGATTCCACACGCGATACGCAGTATTTT. Filled out from reference TRBV5-1 and TRBJ2-3, the complete variable domain reads KAGVTQTPRYLIKTRGQQVTLSCSPISGHRSVSWYQQTPGQGLQFLFEYFSETQRNKGNFPGRFSGRQFSNSRSEMNVSTLELGDSALYLCASSSRDSTRDTQYFGPGTRLTVL.